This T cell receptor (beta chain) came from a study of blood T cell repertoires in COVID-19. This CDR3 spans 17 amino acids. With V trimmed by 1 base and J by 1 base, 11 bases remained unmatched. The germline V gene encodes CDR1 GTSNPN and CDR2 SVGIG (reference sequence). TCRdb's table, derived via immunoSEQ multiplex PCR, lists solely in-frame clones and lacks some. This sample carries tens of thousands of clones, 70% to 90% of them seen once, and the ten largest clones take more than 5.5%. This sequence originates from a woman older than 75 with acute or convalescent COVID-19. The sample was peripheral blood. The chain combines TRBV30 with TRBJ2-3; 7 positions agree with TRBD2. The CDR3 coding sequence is TGTGCCTGGAGTGGGGCCAGCGGGATGTTGGGCACAGATACGCAGTATTTT. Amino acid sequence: CAWSGASGMLGTDTQYF.